This T cell receptor (beta chain) is drawn from a study of beta chain features in type 1 diabetes. Overall study results and limits: For Type 1 diabetes patients, all four CD4+ subsets carried TCRB CDR3s that were moderately but significantly shorter. Still unanswered here is whether HLA type influences TCRB rearrangement. In comparison with healthy donors, patients had naive, central memory and Treg TCRB repertoires that appeared more similar.

Points on this clone: Its target is unknown.

The CDR3 is 12 amino acids. Trimming removed 1 base from V and 10 bases from J, with 8 bases in between. Germline CDR1 reads SEHNR; CDR2 reads FQNEAQ (reference sequence). Sequenced material consisted of expressed TCRB transcripts (all of the isolated RNA was reverse transcribed). An average of around 3.9 million reads was obtained for naive, central memory and regulatory T cell samples. Sequencing was performed with immunoSEQ multiplex PCR; in TCRdb, only in-frame clones are kept and a portion is missing. Here the sample spans over 600,000 clones, 9.5% to 15% being singletons. Purity above 95% was achieved in all sorted populations.

The source is a man aged 30 to 45 with type 1 diabetes. J is TRBJ1-5 and V is TRBV7-9; D gene uncertain. Sequences were obtained from naive CD4+ T cells from blood. In DNA form, the CDR3 reads TGTGCCAGCAGCTTAGGGGAGGATCCCCAGCATTTT. It translates to CASSLGEDPQHF.